Shown below are 30 T cell receptor beta chains from a single sample sequenced in a study of T-cell memory formation after mild COVID-19. TCRdb itself ran the 5' RACE reads through MiXCR, one entry per CDR3 protein. The sample comprises 150,000 or so distinct CDR3 sequences, roughly a third of which are singletons, and around 12% rests with the top ten. The sample taken for sequencing was PBMCs or a T cell subset sorted from them (not recorded which). These receptors came from an adult woman who had mild COVID-19 (a few samples of this study predate the infection). Cell type and time point are not known.

This clonotype was counted a few times. V and J are TRBV2 and TRBJ1-6; D is perhaps TRBD1 (5 bases). The CDR3 loop spans 14 amino acids. Germline CDR1 reads SNHLY; CDR2 reads FYNNEI. Trimming took off 0 bases at V and 10 bases at J, with 10 bases between the two ends. The CDR3 is CASSEADGASPLHF. The DNA of the CDR3 is TGTGCCAGCAGTGAAGCGGACGGGGCCTCACCCCTCCACTTT.

This clonotype has a handful of counts. This chain uses TRBV7-8 with TRBJ2-2, with D maybe TRBD1 (6 bases). Trimming stripped 4 bases from V and 6 bases from J, with 18 bases between. CDR3 size: 16 residues. The germline gives CDR1 SGHVS, CDR2 FQNEAQ. The CDR3 DNA reads TGTGCCAGCAGCTACTGGACAGAGACTGGGGCCGGGGAGCTGTTTTTT. It yields the protein CASSYWTETGAGELFF.

The V call is TRBV6-1, the J call TRBJ2-7, with D perhaps matching TRBD1 (6 bases). CDR3 length: 14 amino acids. Trimming took off 4 bases at V and 2 bases at J, with 12 bases between the two ends. Germline CDR1 is MNHNS and CDR2 is SASEGT. The CDR3, as DNA: TGTGCCAGCAGTGCCACAGGGACGGCCTACGAGCAGTACTTC. Amino acids: CASSATGTAYEQYF.

This clonotype was recorded a few times. The chain links TRBV15 to TRBJ2-1, with 7 bases identical to TRBD2. Germline V lookup: CDR1 LNHNV, CDR2 YYDKDF (reference sequence). Trimming took 1 base from V and 8 from J; bases not matched to a gene: 8. The CDR3 runs 15 residues. In nucleotides, the CDR3 is TGTGCCACCAGCAGAGGCCTTACCCGGGAGGATGAGCAGTTCTTC. Translation: CATSRGLTREDEQFF.

The V and J genes are TRBV4-1 and TRBJ2-7; a weak D match, TRBD1 (5 bases). The CDR3 is made up of 16 amino acids. Germline V gives CDR1 MGHRA, CDR2 YSYEKL. V lost 0 bases and J 3 bases, leaving 15 bases between the germline ends. The CDR3 coding sequence is TGCGCCAGCAGCCAAGAAGGGGCAGGGTGGGTCTACGAGCAGTACTTC. It codes for CASSQEGAGWVYEQYF.

The chain combines TRBV15 with TRBJ2-1; TRBD2 might be the D (6 bases). V shed 1 base and J shed 5 bases, with 15 bases lying between them. The V gene's germline CDR1 is LNHNV and CDR2 YYDKDF (reference sequence). The CDR3 runs to 16 residues. The CDR3 protein is CATSRVGRDGDNEQFF. The DNA of the CDR3 is TGTGCCACCAGCAGAGTGGGGCGGGACGGAGACAATGAGCAGTTCTTC.

CDR3 bases: TGCAGCGTTGAGCGAGCGGGGGACACTGAAGCTTTCTTT. As protein: CSVERAGDTEAFF. The genes are TRBV29-1 and TRBJ1-1, with D tentatively TRBD1 (5 bases). Trimming took 3 bases from V and 3 from J, leaving 11 bases between them. The CDR3 is 13 residues long. The germline V gene encodes CDR1 SQVTM and CDR2 ANQGSEA.

In this sample, this clonotype turned up a few times. The chain uses TRBV20-1 and TRBJ1-2; tentative D call: TRBD1 (5 bases). The germline V gene encodes CDR1 DFQATT and CDR2 SNEGSKA (reference sequence). The V end was cut by 3 bases, the J end by 6 bases, with 14 bases between. This CDR3 contains 13 residues. The CDR3 nucleotides are TGCAGTGCTAGTCCGGAAGGGGTGGATGGCTACACCTTC. It codes for CSASPEGVDGYTF.

In this sample, this clonotype turned up a few times. CDR3 residues: CATSGTGGYQPQHF. CDR3 DNA: TGTGCCACCTCGGGGACAGGGGGTTATCAGCCCCAGCATTTT. This chain uses TRBV7-9 with TRBJ1-5; 11 nucleotides align to TRBD1. Germline V lookup: CDR1 SEHNR, CDR2 FQNEAQ (reference sequence). CDR3 length equals 14 residues. V shed 10 bases, J shed 5 bases, and the junction held 7 bases outside the gene matches.

This clonotype was found a few times. The J gene is TRBJ1-1, the V gene TRBV21-1. TRBV21-1 is a pseudogene locus. The CDR3 covers 12 residues. The CDR3 spells CASSKVPHEAFF. The CDR3 DNA reads TGTGCCAGCAGCAAAGTCCCGCATGAAGCTTTCTTT.

Only a few counts were recorded for this clonotype. The chain couples TRBV7-9 to TRBJ1-1, with TRBD1 matching over 8 bases. CDR3 length: 15 amino acids. The trim removed 2 bases at V and 4 bases at J, leaving 6 bases unmatched. Germline V gene lookup returns CDR1 SEHNR and CDR2 FQNEAQ (reference sequence). The CDR3 nucleotides read TGTGCCAGCAGCTTACCGACGGACAGGGCCACTGAAGCTTTCTTT. Residues: CASSLPTDRATEAFF.

V usage is TRBV24-1 and J usage is TRBJ1-1, with D tentatively TRBD1 (5 bases). Trimming pared 2 bases from V and 5 bases from J, leaving 17 bases between. Germline CDR1 reads KGHDR; CDR2 reads SFDVKD. CDR3 length: 16 residues. The CDR3 loop reads CATSDSHRREGTEAFF. CDR3 sequence (DNA): TGTGCCACCAGTGATTCCCACAGGAGGGAAGGGACTGAAGCTTTCTTT.

This chain connects TRBV28 to TRBJ2-3; tentative D call: TRBD2 (5 bases). V was clipped by 2 bases and J by 2 bases, with 14 bases between them. CDR3 length: 16 amino acids. Germline V gene lookup returns CDR1 MDHEN and CDR2 SYDVKM. The CDR3 DNA sequence: TGTGCCAGCAGTTTAAGAGGGAGAAAGAACACAGATACGCAGTATTTT. It encodes CASSLRGRKNTDTQYF.

The gene calls are TRBV4-1 and TRBJ1-2; 9 bases agree with TRBD1. Germline V gives CDR1 MGHRA, CDR2 YSYEKL. V lost 0 bases to trimming and J lost 7 bases; unmatched junction nucleotides: 18. This CDR3 is 19 amino acids long. The CDR3 sequence is CASSQDRLLVQDRGSGYTF. The CDR3 DNA sequence: TGCGCCAGCAGCCAAGATCGACTTCTCGTCCAGGACAGGGGCTCTGGCTACACCTTC.

This clonotype appeared a few times. The chain uses TRBV7-6 and TRBJ2-3, with 8 bases identical to TRBD2. The V and J ends lost 5 bases and 6 bases, in that order; junction bases with no gene match: 4. The CDR3 has 13 residues. Germline lookup yields CDR1 SGHVS and CDR2 FNYEAQ. The CDR3 loop is CASSDSGTDTQYF. The CDR3 DNA sequence: TGTGCCAGCAGCGATAGCGGGACGGATACGCAGTATTTT.

The chain recombines TRBV12-3 or TRBV12-4 with TRBJ2-1; D is ambiguous. CDR3 length equals 12 residues. Trimming pared 4 bases from V and 7 bases from J, leaving 8 bases between. CDR3 nucleotides: TGTGCCAGCAGTTCGGCCCCGAATGAGCAGTTCTTC. Translated: CASSSAPNEQFF.

This clonotype was seen more than once but under ten times. This chain joins TRBV12-3 or TRBV12-4 and TRBJ2-7, with 12 bases matching TRBD2. This CDR3 contains 15 residues. V lost 5 bases and J lost 4; bases outside the gene matches: 6. The CDR3 is CASSPRLAGEYEQYF. The CDR3 coding sequence is TGTGCCAGCAGTCCCCGACTAGCGGGAGAGTACGAGCAGTACTTC.

The CDR3 loop reads CASSFPAQGTQYF. In nucleotides, the CDR3 is TGTGCCAGCAGCTTTCCGGCGCAGGGTACGCAGTATTTT. The gene calls are TRBV7-2 and TRBJ2-3; D possibly corresponds to TRBD1 (5 bases). V lost 3 bases, J lost 8 bases, and 12 bases lay in between. Germline V CDR1 and CDR2: SGHTA, FQGNSA. The CDR3 is made up of 13 amino acids.

This clonotype has a handful of counts. The chain recombines TRBV7-3 with TRBJ2-5; either TRBD1 or TRBD2 may supply D (5 bases each). Per the germline V gene, CDR1 is SGHTA and CDR2 is FQGTGA. Trimming stripped 0 bases from V and 2 bases from J, with 10 bases between. The CDR3 length is 15 residues. CDR3: CASSLTGDDQETQYF. The CDR3 DNA reads TGTGCCAGCAGCTTAACGGGGGACGATCAAGAGACCCAGTACTTC.

The genes are TRBV20-1 and TRBJ1-6; no definite D call. V lost 1 base to trimming and J lost 6 bases, with 7 bases between them. The germline V gene encodes CDR1 DFQATT and CDR2 SNEGSKA (reference sequence). The CDR3 loop spans 13 amino acids. The CDR3, as DNA: TGCAGTGCTAGAGCGGACGGTAATTCACCCCTCCACTTT. It codes for CSARADGNSPLHF.

V gene TRBV7-2 combines with J gene TRBJ2-3; tentative D call: TRBD2 (7 bases). Trimming took off 5 bases at V and 6 bases at J, with 21 bases between the two ends. The CDR3 sequence is 16 residues long. Per germline, CDR1 SGHTA and CDR2 FQGNSA. CDR3 bases: TGTGCCAGCAGCCCCCCGGGCCGGGGGGCGGGGGATACGCAGTATTTT. It yields the protein CASSPPGRGAGDTQYF.

The chain couples TRBV3-1 to TRBJ2-3; D possibly matches TRBD1 or TRBD2 (5 bases each). Germline V lookup: CDR1 LGHDT, CDR2 YNNKEL (reference sequence). V lost 4 bases and J lost 2, with 7 bases in between. The CDR3 extends over 13 amino acids. The CDR3 sequence: CASSRGTTDTQYF. CDR3 coding DNA: TGTGCCAGCAGCCGGGGGACCACAGATACGCAGTATTTT.

The CDR3 is CASSPTGAGQETQYF. CDR3 nucleotides: TGTGCCAGCAGCCCAACGGGGGCGGGGCAAGAGACCCAGTACTTC. The chain carries TRBV7-2 and TRBJ2-5, with D possibly being TRBD1 or TRBD2 (6 bases each). Germline V CDR1 and CDR2: SGHTA, FQGNSA. V was cut by 5 bases and J by 2 bases, with 15 bases left in between. The CDR3 is made up of 15 amino acids.

J is TRBJ2-6 and V is TRBV6-5, with a possible D match to TRBD1 (7 bases). Per the germline V gene, CDR1 is MNHEY and CDR2 is SVGAGI. The V end was cut by 6 bases, the J end by 2 bases, with 14 bases between. The CDR3 is 16 residues long. Here the CDR3 reads CASSRGGGPGANVLTF. The DNA for the CDR3 is TGTGCCAGCAGCCGAGGAGGGGGCCCTGGGGCCAACGTCCTGACTTTC.

The chain links TRBV21-1 to TRBJ2-4; whether TRBD1, the table's D call, matches the DNA was not checked. TRBV21-1 is described as a pseudogene. This CDR3 is built from 17 residues. DNA for the CDR3: TGTGCCAGCAGCATTAACACCGGACACAAGGGGAATAACATTCAGTACTTC. It is translated as CASSINTGHKGNNIQYF.

The J gene is TRBJ1-3, the V gene TRBV10-3; TRBD1 agrees at 7 bases. The CDR3 is 14 residues long. The ends lost 10 bases at V and 0 bases at J; junction bases unmatched: 6. Looked up from germline, CDR1 is ENHRY and CDR2 is SYGVKD. CDR3 nucleotides: TGTGCCACCCTACAGGGGAACTCTGGAAACACCATATATTTT. Translating it yields CATLQGNSGNTIYF.

In this sample, this clonotype turned up a few times. The J gene is TRBJ2-1, the V gene TRBV12-3 or TRBV12-4; 9 bases fit TRBD2. The CDR3 spans 15 residues. J lost 4 bases, V lost 2 bases, and 3 bases had no gene match. The CDR3 DNA is TGTGCCAGCAGTTTAAATAGCGGGGGTTACAATGAGCAGTTCTTC. As protein: CASSLNSGGYNEQFF.

This sequence joins TRBV7-8 and TRBJ2-7; 8 bases fit TRBD2. The germline CDR1 and CDR2 sequences are SGHVS and FQNEAQ. J lost 4 bases, V lost 1 base, and 6 bases had no gene match. CDR3 length: 15 residues. The CDR3 region has the DNA TGTGCCAGCAGCTTAGTGAGCGGGAGTTGGTACGAGCAGTACTTC. It translates to CASSLVSGSWYEQYF.

This clonotype has just a few counts. The chain uses TRBV20-1 and TRBJ2-3, with 9 bases aligning to TRBD2. This CDR3 region has 14 residues. The germline CDR1 and CDR2 sequences are DFQATT and SNEGSKA (reference sequence). The V and J ends lost 3 bases and 0 bases, in that order; junction bases with no gene match: 1. The CDR3 region has the DNA TGCAGTGCTAGGCGGGGGGGTAGCACAGATACGCAGTATTTT. This sequence encodes CSARRGGSTDTQYF.

The chain carries TRBV7-2 and TRBJ2-3, with D unresolved. The V and J ends lost 1 base and 3 bases respectively, with 5 bases between them. This CDR3 has 13 amino acids. The germline V gene encodes CDR1 SGHTA and CDR2 FQGNSA. The CDR3: CASSLGWTDTQYF. CDR3 DNA: TGTGCCAGCAGCTTAGGGTGGACAGATACGCAGTATTTT.